The next 25 T cell receptor beta chains were all read from a single sample in a study of blood T cell repertoires in COVID-19. Libraries were prepared by immunoSEQ multiplex PCR; TCRdb keeps only in-frame clonotypes and omits some of them. The sample includes 150,000 to 200,000 clones, around 90% seen only once; the top ten take 18%. Sequencing input: peripheral blood. These receptors were obtained from a man between 60 and 75 years old with active or convalescent COVID-19.

V usage is TRBV6-4 and J usage is TRBJ2-5, with D possibly TRBD2 on 5 matching bases. Trimming removed 1 base at V and 5 bases at J, with 11 bases between. The germline V gene has CDR1 MRHNA and CDR2 SNTAGT. The CDR3 is 14 residues long. CDR3 nucleotide sequence: TGTGCCAGCAGTGACTACGTAGCGCTTGAGACCCAGTACTTC. Protein product: CASSDYVALETQYF.

This clone was seen only a few times. The V gene is TRBV2, the J gene TRBJ1-1; 8 bases map to TRBD1. Trimming cost V 11 bases and J 4 bases; bases outside gene matches: 9. This CDR3 spans 13 amino acids. Germline loops: CDR1 SNHLY, CDR2 FYNNEI. CDR3 amino acids: CAGDRGVVTEAFF. CDR3 coding DNA: TGTGCCGGAGACAGGGGAGTTGTCACTGAAGCTTTCTTT.

The V gene is TRBV5-1, the J gene TRBJ2-3; 11 bases are a match to TRBD2. CDR1 SGHRS and CDR2 YFSETQ come from the germline V gene. V gave up 1 base and J gave up 3 bases; unmatched junction bases: 10. The CDR3 has 18 amino acids. The CDR3 region has the DNA TGCGCCAGCAGCTTGATAACTAGCGGGAGTACTGGGACAGATACGCAGTATTTT. It yields the protein CASSLITSGSTGTDTQYF.

This clone was detected only a few times. The genes are TRBV5-6 and TRBJ1-2; D possibly corresponds to TRBD1 (6 bases). The V gene lost 4 bases and the J gene lost 2 bases, with 12 bases spanning the gap. Germline CDR1 and CDR2: SGHDT and YYEEEE. This CDR3 is 14 amino acids long. CDR3 nucleotides: TGTGCCAGCAGCGGGGGCGGCAGGAACTATGGCTACACCTTC. Its protein is CASSGGGRNYGYTF.

V and J are TRBV7-9 and TRBJ1-1; tentative D call: TRBD1 (6 bases). This CDR3 is 18 amino acids long. The germline CDR1 and CDR2 sequences are SEHNR and FQNEAQ (reference sequence). The V end was cut by 5 bases, the J end by 1 base, with 23 bases between. The CDR3 loop reads CASSRIRSTGSGNTEAFF. The CDR3 nucleotides read TGTGCCAGCAGCCGTATCCGAAGTACAGGGAGCGGGAACACTGAAGCTTTCTTT.

J is TRBJ2-7 and V is TRBV6-5; TRBD2 aligns across 10 bases. This CDR3 has 15 residues. The V gene's germline CDR1 is MNHEY and CDR2 SVGAGI. V lost 0 bases and J lost 2; bases outside the gene matches: 1. The CDR3: CASSYSLAGAYEQYF. The CDR3 bases are TGTGCCAGCAGTTACTCGCTAGCGGGGGCCTACGAGCAGTACTTC.

This clone was observed once. The rearrangement links TRBV10-1 to TRBJ2-1, with a weak D call TRBD1 (5 bases). The CDR3 extends over 13 amino acids. Trimming took off 2 bases at V and 8 bases at J, with 10 bases between the two ends. CDR1 is WNHNN and CDR2 is SYGVQD in the germline V gene (reference sequence). CDR3 DNA: TGCGCCAGCAGTGAGGGGGCGGTGGATGAGCAGTTCTTC. Protein product: CASSEGAVDEQFF.

This clone appeared a single time. V usage is TRBV5-4 and J usage is TRBJ2-7; TRBD2 is a possible D gene (6 bases). Germline V lookup: CDR1 SGHNT, CDR2 YYREEE (reference sequence). V lost 7 bases, J lost 6 bases, and 20 bases lay in between. The CDR3 has 14 residues. The CDR3 loop is CASRDSQLGLEQYF. The CDR3, as DNA: TGTGCCAGCCGGGACTCCCAATTGGGACTCGAGCAGTACTTC.

This sequence joins TRBV6-1 and TRBJ1-4, with D tentatively TRBD1 (6 bases). Deletions cut 0 bases from V and 4 bases from J, with 12 bases between. The CDR3 contains 16 residues. Germline CDR1 is MNHNS and CDR2 is SASEGT. The CDR3 sequence: CASSEARGQGNEKLFF. In DNA, the CDR3 is TGTGCCAGCAGTGAAGCGCGGGGGCAGGGTAATGAAAAACTGTTTTTT.

This chain uses TRBV30 with TRBJ1-1, with D unresolved. Germline CDR1 GTSNPN, CDR2 SVGIG (reference sequence). The CDR3 has 13 residues. Trimming shortened V by 4 bases and J by 4 bases, and 13 bases separated the two germline ends. The CDR3 DNA reads TGTGCCTGGACCCATGGGGAGGGCACTGAAGCTTTCTTT. Encoded protein: CAWTHGEGTEAFF. Full variable domain (remainder filled in from reference TRBV30 and TRBJ1-1): SQTIHQWPATLVQPVGSPLSLECTVEGTSNPNLYWYRQAAGRGLQLLFYSVGIGQISSEVPQNLSASRPQDRQFILSSKKLLLSDSGFYLCAWTHGEGTEAFFGQGTRLTVV.

J is TRBJ2-7 and V is TRBV10-3, with a possible D match to TRBD2 (5 bases). Trimming removed 5 bases from V and 6 bases from J, with 8 bases in between. This CDR3 has 11 residues. Germline values: CDR1 ENHRY, CDR2 SYGVKD. CDR3 sequence: CAISSRAEQYF. DNA of the CDR3: TGTGCCATCAGTTCGCGGGCCGAGCAGTACTTC.

This clone was recorded once. This chain links TRBV6-6 with TRBJ1-1, with D uncertain. Germline CDR1 MNHNY, CDR2 SVGAGI (reference sequence). The CDR3 sequence is 14 residues long. The germline V and J ends were trimmed by 8 bases and 1 base, with 14 bases remaining between them. The CDR3 nucleotides read TGTGCCAGCTATGCGGGCACAAGGAACACTGAAGCTTTCTTT. This codes for CASYAGTRNTEAFF.

This clone was detected once. This rearrangement joins TRBV19 to TRBJ1-6, with a weak D call TRBD1 (5 bases). V lost 10 bases and J 9 bases, leaving 19 bases between the germline ends. Germline assignment: CDR1 LNHDA and CDR2 SQIVND (reference sequence). The CDR3 is made up of 14 amino acids. The CDR3 is CATRDSLGGSPLHF. CDR3 sequence (DNA): TGTGCCACCCGGGACTCCCTTGGGGGTTCACCCCTCCACTTT. The full variable domain, its missing parts supplied by reference TRBV19 and TRBJ1-6, is DGGITQSPKYLFRKEGQNVTLSCEQNLNHDAMYWYRQDPGQGLRLIYYSQIVNDFQKGDIAEGYSVSREKKESFPLTVTSAQKNPTAFYLCATRDSLGGSPLHFGNGTRLTVT.

This clone was seen only a few times. The rearrangement links TRBV11-2 to TRBJ1-2; 8 positions agree with TRBD1. The CDR3 loop spans 14 amino acids. Germline lookup yields CDR1 SGHAT and CDR2 FQNNGV. With 5 bases clipped from V and 5 bases from J, the junction kept 7 bases outside the gene matches. This chain's CDR3 is CASSTQDRAYGYTF. The DNA of the CDR3 is TGTGCCAGCAGCACCCAGGACAGGGCTTATGGCTACACCTTC.

The V gene is TRBV5-1, the J gene TRBJ2-1, with 7 bases lining up with TRBD1. After removal of 1 base from V and 3 bases from J, the junction contained 4 bases not matched to a gene. Germline assignment: CDR1 SGHRS and CDR2 YFSETQ. The CDR3 sequence is 15 residues long. This CDR3 is CASSLSGQDYNEQFF. The CDR3 coding sequence is TGCGCCAGCAGCTTGTCCGGACAGGACTACAATGAGCAGTTCTTC.

The chain employs TRBV3-1 (or the pseudogene TRBV3-2) and TRBJ1-2, with D perhaps TRBD1 (6 bases). With 1 base removed from V and 4 bases from J, the gap between germline ends came to 19 bases. Germline V gives CDR1 LGHDT, CDR2 YNNKEL (reference sequence). This CDR3 region has 17 residues. CDR3 sequence reads: CASSQASPWDNIYGYTF. In DNA, the CDR3 is TGTGCCAGCAGCCAAGCTTCCCCCTGGGACAACATCTATGGCTACACCTTC.

The chain links TRBV5-1 to TRBJ2-7; a possible D gene is TRBD1 (6 bases). CDR1 SGHRS and CDR2 YFSETQ come from the germline V gene. CDR3 length equals 15 residues. The V and J ends lost 4 bases and 2 bases respectively, with 16 bases between them. DNA for the CDR3: TGCGCCAGCAGCATAGGACAGACTTCTACCTACGAGCAGTACTTC. This encodes CASSIGQTSTYEQYF. The full variable domain, rest sourced from reference TRBV5-1 and TRBJ2-7, is KAGVTQTPRYLIKTRGQQVTLSCSPISGHRSVSWYQQTPGQGLQFLFEYFSETQRNKGNFPGRFSGRQFSNSRSEMNVSTLELGDSALYLCASSIGQTSTYEQYFGPGTRLTVT.

This clone was counted a single time. V usage is TRBV16 and J usage is TRBJ1-2; D is perhaps TRBD1 (5 bases). CDR1 and CDR2 from the germline V gene are KGHSY and FQNENV. V lost 3 bases and J lost 0, with 11 bases in between. The CDR3 consists of 15 residues. The CDR3 bases are TGTGCCAGCAGCCAGCGGGGCTCGCCTAACTATGGCTACACCTTC. The encoded protein is CASSQRGSPNYGYTF.

The rearrangement uses TRBV7-9 and TRBJ2-2, with a possible D match to TRBD2 (7 bases). Trimming removed 4 bases at V and 3 bases at J, with 21 bases between. The CDR3 totals 18 residues. Germline V gene sequence: CDR1 SEHNR, CDR2 FQNEAQ (reference sequence). The CDR3 DNA sequence: TGTGCCAGCAGCTACCGCCCCCGGGGGGCTGGGGACACCGGGGAGCTGTTTTTT. Its protein is CASSYRPRGAGDTGELFF.

The chain combines TRBV29-1 with TRBJ2-1; 15 bases match TRBD2. V shed 1 base and J 0 bases; nucleotides not matched to a gene: 13. Germline V CDR1 and CDR2: SQVTM, ANQGSEA. This CDR3 is built from 21 residues. CDR3: CSVEGFPGTSGRPSSYNEQFF. CDR3 DNA: TGCAGCGTTGAAGGTTTCCCCGGGACTAGCGGGAGGCCGAGCTCCTACAATGAGCAGTTCTTC.

This clone was detected a few times. This rearrangement joins TRBV5-1 to TRBJ2-3, with TRBD1 identical over 8 bases. The CDR3 covers 16 residues. In germline, CDR1 is SGHRS, CDR2 YFSETQ. Unmatched junction bases numbered 4, after V lost 0 bases and J lost 1 base. For the CDR3, the DNA is TGCGCCAGCAGCTTGGGGACGACAGGGGGCACAGATACGCAGTATTTT. It codes for CASSLGTTGGTDTQYF.

This clone was seen a few times. This sequence joins TRBV6-5 and TRBJ1-1; D remains ambiguous. The V end lost 4 bases, the J end lost 4 bases, and 10 bases lay between the germline ends. This CDR3 contains 13 residues. Looked up from germline, CDR1 is MNHEY and CDR2 is SVGAGI. This CDR3 is CASSSYRSTEAFF. CDR3 DNA: TGTGCCAGCAGTTCCTATAGGAGCACTGAAGCTTTCTTT.

The V call is TRBV18, the J call TRBJ2-3, with a possible D match to TRBD1 (5 bases). Between the trimmed V and J ends, which lost 3 bases and 0 bases, there was a span of 16 bases. The CDR3 spans 17 residues. The germline V gene has CDR1 KGHSH and CDR2 LQKENI. The CDR3 DNA follows: TGTGCCAGCTCACCCTATACGGACATTACTAGCACAGATACGCAGTATTTT. This sequence encodes CASSPYTDITSTDTQYF. Complete variable domain (other parts from reference TRBV18 and TRBJ2-3): NAGVMQNPRHLVRRRGQEARLRCSPMKGHSHVYWYRQLPEEGLKFMVYLQKENIIDESGMPKERFSAEFPKEGPSILRIQQVVRGDSAAYFCASSPYTDITSTDTQYFGPGTRLTVL.

The J gene is TRBJ2-5, the V gene TRBV24-1; possible D gene TRBD1, 5 bases. Germline CDR1 and CDR2: KGHDR and SFDVKD. CDR3 length: 13 residues. Trimming took 3 bases from V and 4 from J, leaving 8 bases between them. For the CDR3, the DNA is TGTGCCACCAGTGATCCAGGGTTAGAGACCCAGTACTTC. It encodes CATSDPGLETQYF.

The V gene is TRBV12-5, the J gene TRBJ2-2, with D possibly matching TRBD2 (6 bases). Germline V gene lookup returns CDR1 LGHNT and CDR2 FRNRAP. V lost 5 bases to trimming and J lost 6 bases, with 10 bases between them. The CDR3 is made up of 13 amino acids. This chain's CDR3 is CASGMREAGELFF. The CDR3 DNA follows: TGTGCTAGTGGTATGAGGGAGGCCGGGGAGCTGTTTTTT.